This T cell receptor beta chain was identified in a study of blood T cell repertoires in COVID-19. On the study more broadly: Acute and convalescent COVID-19 samples came from the United States, Italy and Spain. Nucleic acid was either cDNA or gDNA, and it came from T cells, B-cell-depleted T cells, or PBMCs.

Between the trimmed V and J ends, which lost 1 base and 5 bases, there was a span of 9 bases. Looked up from germline, CDR1 is LNHDA and CDR2 is SQIVND (reference sequence). The CDR3 totals 14 residues. TCRdb keeps only in-frame clones here, not all; method: immunoSEQ multiplex PCR. Of approximately 300,000 clones in the sample, around 90% were seen once. What was sequenced was peripheral blood. The TCR originated in a man between 18 and 35 years old who had recovered from COVID-19. The rearrangement joins TRBV19 to TRBJ2-1; D is uncertain. CDR3 in DNA: TGTGCCAGTAGTATAGTGTGGAGCCACAATGAGCAGTTCTTC. Protein product: CASSIVWSHNEQFF.